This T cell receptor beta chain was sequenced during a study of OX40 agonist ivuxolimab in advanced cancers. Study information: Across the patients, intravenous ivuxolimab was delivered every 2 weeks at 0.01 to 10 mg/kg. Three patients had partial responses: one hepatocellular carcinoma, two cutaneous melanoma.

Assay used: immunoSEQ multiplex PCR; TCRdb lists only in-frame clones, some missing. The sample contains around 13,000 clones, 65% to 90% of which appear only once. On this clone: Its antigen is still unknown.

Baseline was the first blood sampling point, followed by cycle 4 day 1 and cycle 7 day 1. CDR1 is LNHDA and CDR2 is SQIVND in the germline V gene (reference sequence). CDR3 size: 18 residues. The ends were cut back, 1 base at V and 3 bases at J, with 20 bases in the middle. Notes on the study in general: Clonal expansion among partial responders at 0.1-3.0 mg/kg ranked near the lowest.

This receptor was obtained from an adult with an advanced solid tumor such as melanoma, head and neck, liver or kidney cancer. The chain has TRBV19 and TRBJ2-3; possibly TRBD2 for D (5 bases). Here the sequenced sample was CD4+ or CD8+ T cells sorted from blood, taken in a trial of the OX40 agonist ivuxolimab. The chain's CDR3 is CASSIAREGLANTDTQYF. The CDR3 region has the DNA TGTGCCAGTAGTATAGCTAGGGAAGGATTAGCGAATACAGATACGCAGTATTTT.